This T cell receptor beta chain emerged from a study of T cells in localized non-small cell lung cancer. General observations from the study: Increased T cell density in blood showed an association with longer overall survival. Within adjacent lung there appeared a median approximately 60 of the top 100 tumor clones.

A remark on this clone: Its specificity is unknown.

V dropped 11 bases and J dropped 5; count of bases not matched to a gene: 7. The CDR3 is made up of 13 amino acids. In germline, CDR1 is ENHRY, CDR2 SYGVKD. Only in-frame clones appear in the TCRdb table, and some are missing; sequencing was by immunoSEQ multiplex PCR. The repertoire holds tens of thousands of clones, approximately 80% seen once, with approximately 18% in the top ten. This chain links TRBV10-3 with TRBJ2-3; the match to TRBD1 covers 10 bases. The sequence was collected from a man aged 40 to 70 with stage III lung adenocarcinoma. The sample here was peripheral blood mononuclear cells, taken before any cancer treatment. CDR3 nucleotides: TGTGCCTCAGGGACAGGGGTAGAAGATACGCAGTATTTT. The encoded protein is CASGTGVEDTQYF.